This entry concerns a single TCR beta chain. The sample originates from a study of blood T cell repertoires in COVID-19. Whole-study context: Samples taken during acute and convalescent COVID-19 were collected in the United States, Italy and Spain. Sample material is recorded as cDNA or gDNA derived from T cells, B-cell-depleted T cells, or PBMCs.

The CDR3 is 17 amino acids. Authors' methods: Reference gene primer amplification gave estimated nucleated cell counts. TCRdb's copy holds only in-frame clones and misses some; the assay was immunoSEQ multiplex PCR. V and J calls plus clone size are reproduced from that table; the DNA served to infer D and trimming. The sample lists around 320,000 clones; 70% to 90% were seen once. The specimen sequenced was peripheral blood. The chain combines TRBV21-1 with TRBJ1-4; no DNA check was done on the table's D call, TRBD1. TRBV21-1 is a recognized pseudogene. The source of this sequence is a woman aged 25 to 39 who had recovered from COVID-19. Here the CDR3 DNA reads TGTGCCAGCAGCAACGTTAGCAGGGGGCTGGGGAGGGAAAAACTGTTTTTT. Translated: CASSNVSRGLGREKLFF.